This T cell receptor (beta chain) is drawn from a study of blood T cell repertoires in COVID-19. Study at large: The United States, Italy and Spain supplied acute and convalescent COVID-19 samples. In each case, the material was cDNA or gDNA derived from T cells, B-cell-depleted T cells, or PBMCs.

This CDR3 has 14 residues. V lost 5 bases, J lost 9 bases, and 19 bases lay in between. From germline, CDR1 is ENHRY and CDR2 SYGVKD. Original processing notes: Reference gene primer amplification gave nucleated cell count estimates. Sequencing was performed with immunoSEQ multiplex PCR; in TCRdb, only in-frame clones are kept and a portion is missing. V and J calls and clone size follow that table, whereas D and trimming were derived from the DNA. Among 150,000 to 200,000 clones listed, roughly 80% were seen once. It was during active infection that Seattle patients were enrolled and then longitudinally followed.

The chain recombines TRBV10-3 with TRBJ1-1, with no clear D. This sequence was found in a woman between 65 and 79 years old with COVID-19, enrolled during active disease. The specimen was peripheral blood. CDR3 DNA: TGTGCCATCAGTCCTACCGGACGGCGGGCCCAAGCTTTCTTT. It specifies CAISPTGRRAQAFF.